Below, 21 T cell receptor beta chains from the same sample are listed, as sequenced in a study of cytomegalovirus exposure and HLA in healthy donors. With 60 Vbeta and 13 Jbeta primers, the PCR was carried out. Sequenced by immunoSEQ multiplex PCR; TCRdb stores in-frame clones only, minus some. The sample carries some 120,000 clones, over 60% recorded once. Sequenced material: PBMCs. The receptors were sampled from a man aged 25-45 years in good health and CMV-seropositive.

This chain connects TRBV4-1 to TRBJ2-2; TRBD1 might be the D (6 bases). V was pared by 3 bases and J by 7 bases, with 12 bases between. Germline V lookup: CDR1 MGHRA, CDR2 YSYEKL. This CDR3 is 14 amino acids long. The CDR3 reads CASSHPGAGGELFF. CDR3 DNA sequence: TGCGCCAGCAGCCACCCAGGGGCGGGCGGGGAGCTGTTTTTT.

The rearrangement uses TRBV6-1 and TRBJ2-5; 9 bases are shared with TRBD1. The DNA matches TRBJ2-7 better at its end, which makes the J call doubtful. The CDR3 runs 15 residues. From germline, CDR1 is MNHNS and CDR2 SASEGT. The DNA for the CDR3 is TGTGCCAGCAGTGAACCGGGACAGGGTATCTACGAGCAGTACTTC. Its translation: CASSEPGQGIYEQYF.

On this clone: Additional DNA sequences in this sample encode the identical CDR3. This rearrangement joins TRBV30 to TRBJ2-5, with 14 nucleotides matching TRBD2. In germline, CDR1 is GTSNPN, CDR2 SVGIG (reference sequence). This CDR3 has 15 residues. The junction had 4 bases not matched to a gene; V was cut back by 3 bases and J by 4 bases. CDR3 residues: CAWSAGLAGGETQYF. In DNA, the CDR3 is TGTGCCTGGAGCGCCGGACTAGCGGGAGGAGAGACCCAGTACTTC.

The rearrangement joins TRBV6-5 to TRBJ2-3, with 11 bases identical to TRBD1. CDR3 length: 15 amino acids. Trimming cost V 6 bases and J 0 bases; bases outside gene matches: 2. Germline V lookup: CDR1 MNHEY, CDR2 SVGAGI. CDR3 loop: CASSRDRGSTDTQYF. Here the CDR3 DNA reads TGTGCCAGCAGCCGGGACAGGGGGAGCACAGATACGCAGTATTTT.

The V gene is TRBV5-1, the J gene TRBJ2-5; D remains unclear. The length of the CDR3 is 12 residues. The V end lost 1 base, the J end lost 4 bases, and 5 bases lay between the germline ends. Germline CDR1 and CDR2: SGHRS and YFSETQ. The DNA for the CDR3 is TGCGCCAGCAGCTTGACAGTAGAGACCCAGTACTTC. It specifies CASSLTVETQYF.

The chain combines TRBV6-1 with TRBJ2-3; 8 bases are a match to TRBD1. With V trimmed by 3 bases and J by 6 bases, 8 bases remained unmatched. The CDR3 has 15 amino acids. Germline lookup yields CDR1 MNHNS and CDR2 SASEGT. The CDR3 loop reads CASSEGAGGWDTQYF. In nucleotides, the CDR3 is TGTGCCAGCAGTGAGGGGGCAGGGGGCTGGGATACGCAGTATTTT.

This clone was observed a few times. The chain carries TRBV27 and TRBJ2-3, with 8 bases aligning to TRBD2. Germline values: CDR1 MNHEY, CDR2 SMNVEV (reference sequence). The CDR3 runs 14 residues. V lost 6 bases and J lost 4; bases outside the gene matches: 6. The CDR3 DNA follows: TGTGCCAGCAGACCGGGACTAGGGGCAGATACGCAGTATTTT. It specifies CASRPGLGADTQYF.

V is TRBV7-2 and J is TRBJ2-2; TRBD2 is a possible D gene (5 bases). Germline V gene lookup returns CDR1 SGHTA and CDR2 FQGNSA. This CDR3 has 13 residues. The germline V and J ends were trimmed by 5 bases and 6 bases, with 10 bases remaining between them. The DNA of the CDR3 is TGTGCCAGCAGCCCGCGGGTTTCCGGGGAGCTGTTTTTT. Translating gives CASSPRVSGELFF.

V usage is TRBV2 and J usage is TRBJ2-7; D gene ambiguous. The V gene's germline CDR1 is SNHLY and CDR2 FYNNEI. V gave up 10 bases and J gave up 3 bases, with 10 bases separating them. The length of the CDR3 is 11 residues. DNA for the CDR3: TGTGCCACCACGGTCCTCTACGAGCAGTACTTC. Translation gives CATTVLYEQYF.

CDR3 DNA: TGTGCCAGCAGCGTAGCGGGACAATCCTTGGTGGACATTCAGTACTTC. Protein sequence: CASSVAGQSLVDIQYF. The chain employs TRBV9 and TRBJ2-4, with a tentative D call TRBD1 (6 bases). V lost 0 bases and J 8 bases, leaving 18 bases between the germline ends. Germline-derived CDR1 and CDR2 are SGDLS and YYNGEE. CDR3 size: 16 residues. The full variable domain, with the rest looked up from reference TRBV9 and TRBJ2-4, is DSGVTQTPKHLITATGQRVTLRCSPRSGDLSVYWYQQSLDQGLQFLIQYYNGEERAKGNILERFSAQQFPDLHSELNLSSLELGDSALYFCASSVAGQSLVDIQYFGAGTRLSVL.

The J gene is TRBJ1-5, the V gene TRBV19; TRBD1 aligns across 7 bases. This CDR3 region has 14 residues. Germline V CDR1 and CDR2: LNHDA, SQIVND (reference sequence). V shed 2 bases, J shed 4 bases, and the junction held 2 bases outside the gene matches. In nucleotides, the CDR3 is TGTGCCAGTAGTATATACAGGGGTAATCAGCCCCAGCATTTT. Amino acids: CASSIYRGNQPQHF.

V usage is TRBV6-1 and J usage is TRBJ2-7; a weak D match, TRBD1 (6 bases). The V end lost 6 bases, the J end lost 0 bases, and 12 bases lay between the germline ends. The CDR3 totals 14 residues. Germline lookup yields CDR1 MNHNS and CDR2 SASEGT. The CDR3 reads CASRLRDNSYEQYF. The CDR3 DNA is TGTGCCAGCAGACTCCGGGACAACTCCTACGAGCAGTACTTC.

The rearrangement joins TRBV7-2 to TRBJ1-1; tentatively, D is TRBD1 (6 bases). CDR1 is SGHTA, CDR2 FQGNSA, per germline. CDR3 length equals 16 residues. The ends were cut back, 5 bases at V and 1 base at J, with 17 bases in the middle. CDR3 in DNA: TGTGCCAGCAGCCCGTTTGGAGTCAGGGGGAACACTGAAGCTTTCTTT. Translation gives CASSPFGVRGNTEAFF.

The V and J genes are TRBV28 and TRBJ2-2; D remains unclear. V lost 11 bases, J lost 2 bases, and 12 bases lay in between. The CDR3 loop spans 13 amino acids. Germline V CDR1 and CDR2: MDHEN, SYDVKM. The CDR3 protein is CALRGSNTGELFF. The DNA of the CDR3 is TGTGCCCTCAGAGGATCCAACACCGGGGAGCTGTTTTTT.

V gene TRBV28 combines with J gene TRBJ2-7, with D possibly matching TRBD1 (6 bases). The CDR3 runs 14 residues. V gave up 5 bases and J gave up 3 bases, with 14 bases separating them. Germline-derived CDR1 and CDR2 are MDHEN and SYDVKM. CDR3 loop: CASSPTGISYEQYF. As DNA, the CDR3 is TGTGCCAGCAGTCCCACAGGGATAAGCTACGAGCAGTACTTC.

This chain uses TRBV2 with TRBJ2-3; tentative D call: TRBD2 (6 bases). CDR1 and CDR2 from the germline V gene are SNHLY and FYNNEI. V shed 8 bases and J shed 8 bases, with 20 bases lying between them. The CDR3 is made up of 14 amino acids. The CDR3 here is CASGGGNRVGTQYF. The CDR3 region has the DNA TGTGCCAGCGGTGGAGGGAATAGGGTTGGTACGCAGTATTTT.

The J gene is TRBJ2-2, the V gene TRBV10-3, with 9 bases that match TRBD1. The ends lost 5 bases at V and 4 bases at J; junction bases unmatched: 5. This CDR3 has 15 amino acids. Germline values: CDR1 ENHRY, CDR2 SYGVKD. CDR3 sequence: CAISQQGALTGELFF. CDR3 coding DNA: TGTGCCATCAGTCAACAGGGGGCCCTCACCGGGGAGCTGTTTTTT.

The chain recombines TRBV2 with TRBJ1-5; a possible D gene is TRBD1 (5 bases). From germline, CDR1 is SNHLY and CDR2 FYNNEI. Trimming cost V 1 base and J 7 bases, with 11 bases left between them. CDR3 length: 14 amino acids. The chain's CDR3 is CASSEGQRRQPQHF. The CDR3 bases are TGTGCCAGCAGTGAAGGACAGAGACGGCAGCCCCAGCATTTT.

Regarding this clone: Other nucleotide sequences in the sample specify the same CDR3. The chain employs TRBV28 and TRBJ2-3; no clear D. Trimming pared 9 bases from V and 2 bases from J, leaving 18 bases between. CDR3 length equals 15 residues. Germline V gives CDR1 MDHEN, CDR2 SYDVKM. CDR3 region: CASPPAGGDTDTQYF. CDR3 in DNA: TGTGCCAGTCCCCCGGCCGGCGGCGACACAGATACGCAGTATTTT.

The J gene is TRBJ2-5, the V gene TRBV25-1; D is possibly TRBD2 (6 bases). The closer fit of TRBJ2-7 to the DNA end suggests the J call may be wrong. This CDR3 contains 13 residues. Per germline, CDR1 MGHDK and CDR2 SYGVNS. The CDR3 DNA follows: TGTGCCAGCAGTGACGGGGGTCGGTACGAGCAGTACTTC. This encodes CASSDGGRYEQYF.

CDR3 amino acids: CASSVAAGQNTDTQYF. The CDR3, as DNA: TGTGCCAGCAGCGTAGCTGCAGGGCAGAACACAGATACGCAGTATTTT. J is TRBJ2-3 and V is TRBV9; possible D gene TRBD1, 5 bases. The CDR3 extends over 16 amino acids. Trimming removed 0 bases at V and 2 bases at J, with 13 bases between. The germline CDR1 and CDR2 sequences are SGDLS and YYNGEE.